A few counts support the clone carrying this TCR beta chain. Its antigen is not known. Through template switching, a universal primer site was introduced, and the cDNA contained unique molecular identifiers. In TCRdb, the 5' RACE reads were re-called with MiXCR into one record per CDR3 protein. This table holds 200,000 to 250,000 distinct CDR3 sequences, 7.5% found once. The sample is drawn from a study of identical twins. The CDR3 loop spans 14 amino acids. Looked up from germline, CDR1 is MGHRA and CDR2 is YSYEKL. With 4 bases removed from V and 5 bases from J, the gap between germline ends came to 14 bases. Study-wide findings and caveats: Twins' surplus sharing was weaker for beta out-of-frame sequences.

The same sample was also used in a study of yellow fever vaccine responses in identical twins. Per that study: Among the twins, the vaccine T cell response reportedly seemed partly convergent and partly personalized.

Sequencing was performed on CD8+ T cells sorted from blood. The genes are TRBV4-1 and TRBJ2-5; possible D gene TRBD2, 5 bases. The sequence was collected from a woman aged 18-29 years in good health. The CDR3 DNA is TGCGCCAGCAGCCCGCGGGCTGGAGGTGAGACCCAGTACTTC. Translated, it gives CASSPRAGGETQYF.